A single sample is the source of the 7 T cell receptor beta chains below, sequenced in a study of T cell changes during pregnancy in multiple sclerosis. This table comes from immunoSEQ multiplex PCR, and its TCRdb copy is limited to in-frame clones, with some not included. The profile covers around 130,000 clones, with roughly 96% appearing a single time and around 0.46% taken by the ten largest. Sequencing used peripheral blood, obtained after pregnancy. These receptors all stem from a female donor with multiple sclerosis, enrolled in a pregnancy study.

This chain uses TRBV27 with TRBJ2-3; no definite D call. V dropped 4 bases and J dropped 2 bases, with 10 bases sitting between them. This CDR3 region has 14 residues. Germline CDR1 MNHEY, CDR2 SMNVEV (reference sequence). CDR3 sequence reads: CASSSYRYTDTQYF. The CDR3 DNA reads TGTGCCAGCAGTTCGTACCGGTACACAGATACGCAGTATTTT.

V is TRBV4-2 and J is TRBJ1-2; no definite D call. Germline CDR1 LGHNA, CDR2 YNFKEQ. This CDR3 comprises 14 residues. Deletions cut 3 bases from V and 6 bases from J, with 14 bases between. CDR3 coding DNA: TGTGCCAGCAGCCACCAGACCACAGATAATGGCTACACCTTC. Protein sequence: CASSHQTTDNGYTF.

Written as DNA, the CDR3 is TGTGCCAGCAGTTCCTTGATTCGGGGGACTGAAGCTTTCTTT. Translating gives CASSSLIRGTEAFF. The chain has TRBV28 and TRBJ1-1, with D perhaps matching TRBD1 (5 bases). The V and J ends lost 4 bases and 5 bases respectively, with 14 bases between them. This CDR3 contains 14 residues. Germline V CDR1 and CDR2: MDHEN, SYDVKM.

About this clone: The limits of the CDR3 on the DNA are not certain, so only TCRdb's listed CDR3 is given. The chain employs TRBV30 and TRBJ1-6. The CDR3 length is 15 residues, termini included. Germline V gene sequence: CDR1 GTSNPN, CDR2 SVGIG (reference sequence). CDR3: CAWSSGQGGNSPLHF.

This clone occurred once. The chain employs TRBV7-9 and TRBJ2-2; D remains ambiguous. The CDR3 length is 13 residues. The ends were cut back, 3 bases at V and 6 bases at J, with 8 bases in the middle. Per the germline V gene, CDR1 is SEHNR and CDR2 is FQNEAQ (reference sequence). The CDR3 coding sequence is TGTGCCAGCAGCTTTTCATCGGCCGGGGAGCTGTTTTTT. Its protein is CASSFSSAGELFF.

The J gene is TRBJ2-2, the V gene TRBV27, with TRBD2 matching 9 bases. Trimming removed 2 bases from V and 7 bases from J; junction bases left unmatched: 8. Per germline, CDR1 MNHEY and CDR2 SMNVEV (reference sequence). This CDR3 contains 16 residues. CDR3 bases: TGTGCCAGCAGTTTAATTGGCGGGAGGGTTGGCGGGGAGCTGTTTTTT. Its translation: CASSLIGGRVGGELFF.

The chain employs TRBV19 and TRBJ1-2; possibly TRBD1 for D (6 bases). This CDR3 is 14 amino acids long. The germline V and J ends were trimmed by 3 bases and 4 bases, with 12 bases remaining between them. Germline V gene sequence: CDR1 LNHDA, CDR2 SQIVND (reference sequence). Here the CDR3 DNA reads TGTGCCAGTAGTATTACCGGGGGGCTCTATGGCTACACCTTC. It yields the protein CASSITGGLYGYTF.